This T cell receptor (beta chain) was captured by sequencing in a study of blood T cell repertoires in COVID-19. Study-level background: Sites across the United States, Italy and Spain contributed samples from acute and convalescent COVID-19.

Clones were read by immunoSEQ multiplex PCR, and TCRdb kept only the in-frame ones, dropping some. The top ten clones hold about 1.2% of a sample with about 300,000 clones, approximately 82% of them seen once. The ends were cut back, 10 bases at V and 6 bases at J, with 12 bases in the middle. The CDR3 sequence is 12 residues long. The germline gives CDR1 ENHRY, CDR2 SYGVKD. This clone was detected only once. The clonotype comes from a woman aged 45 to 65 with acute or convalescent COVID-19. The sample taken for sequencing was peripheral blood. The chain is built from TRBV10-3 and TRBJ2-2, with D perhaps TRBD2 (5 bases). CDR3 loop: CATEGGSGELFF. DNA of the CDR3: TGTGCCACCGAGGGCGGGTCCGGGGAGCTGTTTTTT.